The 17 T cell receptor beta chains below were found in one sample sequenced in a study of tumor-infiltrating lymphocytes in primary liver carcinoma (dated by TCRdb to the late 2010s). TCRdb lists the instrument as Illumina HiSeq 2500. Using a constant-region primer and ProtoScript II reverse transcriptase, TCRbeta-specific cDNA was reverse-transcribed from approximately 0.55 ug total RNA. Three nested multiplex PCR rounds, following a slightly modified ARM-PCR procedure, were used to build the TCRbeta libraries. Multiplex TRBV1-TRBV30 forward primers and a Cbeta reverse primer were used in the first two PCR rounds, each of which was run for 10 to 11 cycles. TCRdb itself trimmed the public reads at Q25 with fastp, ran MiXCR and retained productive beta chains. Merged by CDR3 protein, the rows form single entries marked with the most common genes and DNA. This sample is represented by about 99,000 distinct CDR3 sequences; around 63% of them were singletons. 9.5% of the sample is taken by the ten largest.

Total RNA and DNA were co-extracted from about 19-30 mg of bulk tissue with the AllPrep DNA/RNA mini kit, without cell sorting. Sample: liver tumor tissue from sampling region 5. What the cell subset or site label conveys for this sample: tumor region T5, tumor centre. Receptors originate from a woman aged 55-70 years with primary liver carcinoma and hepatitis B virus infection.

Of note for this clonotype: At one end, the junction sequence differs from germline, possibly due to a read error. This chain connects TRBV4-1 to TRBJ2-1; a weak D match, TRBD2 (7 bases). The length of the CDR3 is 15 residues. Germline V CDR1 and CDR2: MGHRA, YSYEKL. DNA of the CDR3: TGCGCCAGTAGCCAAGCAGACGGGGGGCGGAATGAGCAGTTCTTC. This encodes CASSQADGGRNEQFF.

This clonotype was seen repeatedly, ten times or more. J is TRBJ1-1 and V is TRBV5-4; 8 bases are shared with TRBD1. The CDR3 length is 14 residues. Per germline, CDR1 SGHNT and CDR2 YYREEE (reference sequence). Unmatched junction bases numbered 5, after V lost 2 bases and J lost 5 bases. This CDR3 reads CASSLQTGGTEAFF. For the CDR3, the DNA is TGTGCCAGCAGCTTACAAACAGGGGGAACTGAAGCTTTCTTT.

This clonotype was seen repeatedly, ten times or more. V usage is TRBV29-1 and J usage is TRBJ2-1, with TRBD2 identical over 13 bases. The germline V gene encodes CDR1 SQVTM and CDR2 ANQGSEA. This CDR3 is 18 amino acids long. V dropped 7 bases and J dropped 1; count of bases not matched to a gene: 13. The CDR3 sequence: CSANRGGLAGKSYNEQFF. CDR3 DNA sequence: TGCAGCGCCAATCGGGGGGGACTAGCGGGAAAGTCCTACAATGAGCAGTTCTTC.

This clonotype has just a few counts. CDR3 in amino acids: CAISEAGDYNEQFF. As DNA, the CDR3 is TGTGCCATCAGTGAAGCCGGGGATTACAATGAGCAGTTCTTC. The chain links TRBV10-3 to TRBJ2-1, with D possibly being TRBD2 (5 bases). The V end was cut by 3 bases, the J end by 4 bases, with 10 bases between. The germline gives CDR1 ENHRY, CDR2 SYGVKD. This CDR3 spans 14 amino acids.

Comment on this clonotype: Compared with germline, one end of the junction differs, possibly owing to a read error. The CDR3 region is CAGSQDRGNGTDTQYF. The CDR3 bases are TGTGCCGGCAGCCAAGATCGGGGTAACGGGACAGATACGCAGTATTTT. V and J are TRBV4-2 and TRBJ2-3; the D gene is possibly TRBD2 (5 bases). The germline V gene has CDR1 LGHNA and CDR2 YNFKEQ. The length of the CDR3 is 16 residues.

On this clonotype: A much larger clone sits a single nucleotide away, making a read error possible. The chain joins TRBV6-1 to TRBJ2-5; TRBD2 matches 13 bases. CDR3 size: 17 residues. J lost 10 bases, V lost 9 bases, and 20 bases had no gene match. The germline V gene has CDR1 MNHNS and CDR2 SASEGT. The CDR3 spells CASTEELLLAGGGIQYF. In DNA, the CDR3 is TGTGCCAGTACAGAGGAGCTTTTACTAGCGGGAGGGGGGATCCAGTACTTC.

This clonotype is medium-sized by share. The V call is TRBV11-2, the J call TRBJ1-1; 7 nucleotides agree with TRBD1. Germline CDR1 reads SGHAT; CDR2 reads FQNNGV. This CDR3 comprises 13 residues. With 0 bases clipped from V and 7 bases from J, the junction kept 2 bases outside the gene matches. The CDR3: CASSLESGGEAFF. The CDR3 DNA reads as TGTGCCAGCAGCTTAGAGTCAGGGGGTGAAGCTTTCTTT.

This clonotype was counted many times. The V and J genes are TRBV10-3 and TRBJ2-7; a weak D match, TRBD2 (6 bases). Per the germline V gene, CDR1 is ENHRY and CDR2 is SYGVKD. V was clipped by 0 bases and J by 1 base, with 13 bases between them. This CDR3 region has 16 residues. CDR3 sequence reads: CAISESILGGSYEQYF. Here the CDR3 DNA reads TGTGCCATCAGTGAGTCGATCCTCGGGGGTTCCTACGAGCAGTACTTC.

The chain employs TRBV11-2 and TRBJ2-2, with D unresolved. This CDR3 is built from 13 residues. Trimming took 4 bases from V and 8 from J, leaving 11 bases between them. CDR1 SGHAT and CDR2 FQNNGV come from the germline V gene. This chain's CDR3 is CASSSDRVGELFF. Here the CDR3 DNA reads TGTGCCAGCAGCTCAGATAGGGTTGGGGAGCTGTTTTTT. Together with reference TRBV11-2 and TRBJ2-2, the CDR3 gives the full variable domain: EAGVAQSPRYKIIEKRQSVAFWCNPISGHATLYWYQQILGQGPKLLIQFQNNGVVDDSQLPKDRFSAERLKGVDSTLKIQPAKLEDSAVYLCASSSDRVGELFFGEGSRLTVL.

On this clonotype: Sequence at one end of the junction differs from germline and may be a read error. The genes are TRBV7-9 and TRBJ2-1; 8 bases map to TRBD2. The CDR3 spans 14 residues. Per the germline V gene, CDR1 is SEHNR and CDR2 is FQNEAQ (reference sequence). The CDR3 reads CTSSLGLAVSEQFF. CDR3 coding DNA: TGTACCAGCAGCTTAGGACTAGCCGTAAGTGAGCAATTCTTC.

This chain links TRBV12-3 or TRBV12-4 with TRBJ1-2; D is undetermined. V gave up 7 bases and J gave up 11 bases, with 17 bases separating them. The CDR3 covers 12 residues. Here the CDR3 reads CASTRREEGYTF. The CDR3 DNA reads as TGTGCCAGCACACGGCGGGAGGAAGGTTACACCTTC.

In the case of this clonotype: A much more abundant neighbour one base away suggests this may be a read error. The rearrangement uses TRBV28 and TRBJ2-5, with TRBD2 matching over 12 bases. This CDR3 has 15 amino acids. Germline V gene lookup returns CDR1 MDHEN and CDR2 SYDVKM. In DNA form, the CDR3 reads TGTGCCAACAGTTCCGGACTAGCGGGAAAAGAGACCCAGTACTTC. This translates into CANSSGLAGKETQYF.

Note on this clonotype: Just one base apart from a much larger clone, this may be a read error. This chain links TRBV7-8 with TRBJ2-3; D is uncertain. The germline gives CDR1 SGHVS, CDR2 FQNEAQ. The CDR3 covers 14 residues. The CDR3 protein is CTSSPQESTDTQYF. The CDR3 DNA reads as TGTACCAGCAGCCCCCAGGAGAGCACAGATACGCAGTATTTT.

Worth noting for this clonotype: One end of the junction does not line up with germline, which may come from a read error. V and J are TRBV11-2 and TRBJ2-7; D perhaps matches TRBD1 (5 bases). Germline V gene data show CDR1 as SGHAT and CDR2 as FQNNGV. The CDR3 length is 11 residues. The CDR3 here is CVSSQGVWHYF. For the CDR3, the DNA is TGTGTCAGCAGCCAAGGGGTGTGGCACTACTTC.

This chain links TRBV11-2 with TRBJ2-2, with D maybe TRBD2 (6 bases). V was cut by 4 bases and J by 0 bases, with 15 bases left in between. This CDR3 comprises 17 residues. Germline V gene lookup returns CDR1 SGHAT and CDR2 FQNNGV. The DNA for the CDR3 is TGTGCCAGCAGCTCATCTCTGTGGGGGGCGAACACCGGGGAGCTGTTTTTT. This codes for CASSSSLWGANTGELFF.

At least ten counts were recorded for this clonotype. In nucleotides, the CDR3 is TGTGCCAGCAATCAGGTTGAAAATGAGCAGTTCTTC. Encoded protein: CASNQVENEQFF. The J gene is TRBJ2-1, the V gene TRBV28, with D uncertain. Deletions cut 7 bases from V and 7 bases from J, with 11 bases between. The germline CDR1 and CDR2 sequences are MDHEN and SYDVKM. CDR3 size: 12 residues.

This rearrangement joins TRBV11-2 to TRBJ1-2, with a possible D match to TRBD1 (5 bases). The CDR3 loop spans 15 amino acids. CDR1 is SGHAT and CDR2 is FQNNGV in the germline V gene. The CDR3 DNA is TGTGTCACCAGCTTAGATCCTTCAGGGAAGTATGGCTACACCTTC. It is translated as CVTSLDPSGKYGYTF.